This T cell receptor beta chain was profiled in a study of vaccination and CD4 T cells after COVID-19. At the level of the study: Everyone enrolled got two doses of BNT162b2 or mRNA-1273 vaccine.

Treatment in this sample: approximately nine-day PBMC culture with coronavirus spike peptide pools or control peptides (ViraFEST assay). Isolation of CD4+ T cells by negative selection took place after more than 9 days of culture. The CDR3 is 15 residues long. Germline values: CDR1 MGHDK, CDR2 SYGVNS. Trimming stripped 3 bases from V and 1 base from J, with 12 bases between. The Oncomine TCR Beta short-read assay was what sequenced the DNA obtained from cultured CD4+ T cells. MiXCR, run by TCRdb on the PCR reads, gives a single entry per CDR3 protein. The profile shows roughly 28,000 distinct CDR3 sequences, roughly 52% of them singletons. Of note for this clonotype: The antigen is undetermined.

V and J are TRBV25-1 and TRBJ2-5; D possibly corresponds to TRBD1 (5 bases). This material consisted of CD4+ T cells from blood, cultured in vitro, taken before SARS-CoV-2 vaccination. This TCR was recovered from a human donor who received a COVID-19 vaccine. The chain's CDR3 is CASSDLTALQETQYF. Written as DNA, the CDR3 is TGTGCCAGCAGTGACTTGACAGCTCTCCAAGAGACCCAGTACTTC.